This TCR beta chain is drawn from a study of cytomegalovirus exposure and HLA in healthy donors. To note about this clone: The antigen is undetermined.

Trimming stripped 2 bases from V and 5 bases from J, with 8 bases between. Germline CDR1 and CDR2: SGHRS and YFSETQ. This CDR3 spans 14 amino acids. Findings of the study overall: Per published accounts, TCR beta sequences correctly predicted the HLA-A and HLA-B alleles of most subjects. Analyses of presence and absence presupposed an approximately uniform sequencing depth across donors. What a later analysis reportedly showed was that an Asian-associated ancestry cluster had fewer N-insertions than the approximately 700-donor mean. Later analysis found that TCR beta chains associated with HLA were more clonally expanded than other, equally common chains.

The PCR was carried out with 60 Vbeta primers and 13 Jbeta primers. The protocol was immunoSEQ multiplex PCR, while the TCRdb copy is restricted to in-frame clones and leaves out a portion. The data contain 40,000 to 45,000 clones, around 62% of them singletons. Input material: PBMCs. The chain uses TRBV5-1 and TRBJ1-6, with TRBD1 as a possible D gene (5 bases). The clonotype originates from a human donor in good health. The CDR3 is CASSFSGNNSPLHF. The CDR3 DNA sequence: TGCGCCAGCAGCTTCTCAGGGAATAATTCACCCCTCCACTTT.